A selection of T cell receptor beta chains follows, all from one sample in a study of cytomegalovirus exposure and HLA in healthy donors. Sequencing used immunoSEQ multiplex PCR; TCRdb keeps in-frame clones, though not all of them. The sample has more than 95,000 clones; 75% to 80% are singletons. Sequenced material: PBMCs. The receptors derive from a man aged 60 to 69 in good health and CMV-seropositive. Both conserved end residues are part of each CDR3. Fields, in order: V gene, J gene, D gene, CDR3 protein, CDR3 DNA. The D gene is left open where the match is weak.

TRBV28	TRBJ1-5	TRBD1	CASSSLGGGTGDQPQHF	TGTGCCAGCAGCTCACTTGGAGGGGGGACAGGGGATCAGCCCCAGCATTTT
TRBV29-1	TRBJ2-2	TRBD1	CSVRTGGTGELFF	TGCAGCGTTCGGACAGGGGGCACCGGGGAGCTGTTTTTT
TRBV1	TRBJ2-7	.	CTSSQEGGFGGYEQYF	TGCACCAGCAGCCAAGAAGGAGGATTCGGGGGCTACGAGCAGTACTTC
TRBV19	TRBJ2-3	.	CASSIGIAGDTQYF	TGTGCCAGTAGTATAGGGATAGCAGGGGATACGCAGTATTTT
TRBV28	TRBJ2-7	.	CASSLRGYEQYF	TGTGCCAGCAGTTTAAGGGGGTACGAGCAGTACTTC
TRBV27	TRBJ1-1	.	CASSFRRENTEAFF	TGTGCCAGCAGTTTTCGACGGGAGAACACTGAAGCTTTCTTT
TRBV5-1	TRBJ2-6	.	CASSLAGMTSGANVLTF	TGCGCCAGCAGCTTGGCCGGGATGACTTCTGGGGCCAACGTCCTGACTTTC
TRBV18	TRBJ1-2	.	CASSPQGDADYGYTF	TGTGCCAGCTCACCCCAAGGGGATGCGGACTATGGCTACACCTTC
TRBV6-1	TRBJ1-1	.	CASSQGRQGNTEAFF	TGTGCCAGCAGTCAAGGACGCCAGGGTAACACTGAAGCTTTCTTT
TRBV5-1	TRBJ1-6	TRBD1	CASSLGQGNSPLHF	TGCGCCAGCAGCTTGGGACAGGGTAATTCACCCCTCCACTTT
TRBV5-5	TRBJ2-2	TRBD1	CASSLVGGQGAAGELFF	TGTGCCAGCAGCTTGGTAGGGGGACAGGGGGCTGCCGGGGAGCTGTTTTTT